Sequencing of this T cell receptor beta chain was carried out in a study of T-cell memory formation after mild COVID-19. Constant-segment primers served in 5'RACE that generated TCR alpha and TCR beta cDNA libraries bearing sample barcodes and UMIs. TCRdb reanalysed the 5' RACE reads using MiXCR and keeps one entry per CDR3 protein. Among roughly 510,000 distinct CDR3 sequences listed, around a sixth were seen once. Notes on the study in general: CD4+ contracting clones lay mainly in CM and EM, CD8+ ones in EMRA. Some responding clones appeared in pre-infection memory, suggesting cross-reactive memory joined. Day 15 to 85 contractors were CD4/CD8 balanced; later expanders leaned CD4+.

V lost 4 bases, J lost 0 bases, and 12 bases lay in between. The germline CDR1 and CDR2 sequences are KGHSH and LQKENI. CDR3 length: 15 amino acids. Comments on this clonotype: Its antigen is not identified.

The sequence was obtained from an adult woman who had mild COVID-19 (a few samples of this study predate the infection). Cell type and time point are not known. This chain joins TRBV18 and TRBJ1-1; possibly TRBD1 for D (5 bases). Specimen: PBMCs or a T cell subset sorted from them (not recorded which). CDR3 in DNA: TGTGCCAGCTCACTTGACAGTCCTCTGAACACTGAAGCTTTCTTT. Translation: CASSLDSPLNTEAFF.